Following are 9 T cell receptor beta chains from one sample sequenced in a study of control samples from healthy donors and cancer patients. TCRdb's copy holds only in-frame clones and misses some; the assay was immunoSEQ multiplex PCR. The top ten hold approximately 1.5% of the sample, which has about 170,000 clones, about nine tenths seen once. Material for sequencing was blood. These receptor sequences come from a woman younger than 45 in good health.

This clone was seen only a few times. The V and J genes are TRBV6-5 and TRBJ2-3; 8 bases match TRBD2. This CDR3 spans 15 amino acids. Germline V gene data show CDR1 as MNHEY and CDR2 as SVGAGI. V gave up 2 bases and J gave up 4 bases; unmatched junction bases: 5. The DNA for the CDR3 is TGTGCCAGCAGTTACCGGGAGGGAGGAGCAGATACGCAGTATTTT. As protein: CASSYREGGADTQYF.

This clone was counted a single time. One junction end does not reproduce the germline sequence, and a read error may be involved. The chain combines TRBV7-9 with TRBJ2-1; 11 positions agree with TRBD2. The CDR3 is 17 residues long. Germline V lookup: CDR1 SEHNR, CDR2 FQNEAQ (reference sequence). The CDR3 sequence is CASTPGLADSSYNEQFF. CDR3 bases: TGTGCAAGCACCCCGGGACTAGCGGACAGCTCCTACAATGAGCAGTTCTTC. The whole variable domain, remainder taken from reference TRBV7-9 and TRBJ2-1, is DTGVSQNPRHKITKRGQNVTFRCDPISEHNRLYWYRQTLGQGPEFLTYFQNEAQLEKSRLLSDRFSAERPKGSFSTLEIQRTEQGDSAMYLCASTPGLADSSYNEQFFGPGTRLTVL.

This CDR3 is CASSVGLADQETQYF. The CDR3 coding sequence is TGTGCCAGCAGCGTGGGACTAGCGGATCAAGAGACCCAGTACTTC. This chain joins TRBV7-2 and TRBJ2-5; 11 bases fit TRBD2. This CDR3 is built from 15 residues. Unmatched junction bases numbered 4, after V lost 5 bases and J lost 2 bases. CDR1 is SGHTA and CDR2 is FQGNSA in the germline V gene.

The chain is built from TRBV9 and TRBJ1-1; D remains ambiguous. Germline V gene lookup returns CDR1 SGDLS and CDR2 YYNGEE. The CDR3 extends over 13 amino acids. V shed 0 bases and J shed 1 base, with 4 bases lying between them. In nucleotides, the CDR3 is TGTGCCAGCAGCGTAGTACAGAACACTGAAGCTTTCTTT. Its translation: CASSVVQNTEAFF.

This chain connects TRBV24-1 to TRBJ2-5; D gene uncertain. V was clipped by 10 bases and J by 4 bases, with 12 bases between them. CDR3 size: 12 residues. Germline CDR1 reads KGHDR; CDR2 reads SFDVKD. The CDR3 protein is CATRDNRETQYF. CDR3 DNA: TGTGCCACTAGAGACAATCGAGAGACCCAGTACTTC.

This rearrangement joins TRBV19 to TRBJ2-5; TRBD2 matches 7 bases. Germline lookup yields CDR1 LNHDA and CDR2 SQIVND (reference sequence). The CDR3 sequence is 15 residues long. V was pared by 1 base and J by 4 bases, with 6 bases of the junction left unmatched. For the CDR3, the DNA is TGTGCCAGTAGTATAGCTCGCGGGAGCTTAGAGACCCAGTACTTC. This translates into CASSIARGSLETQYF. Looking up the rest from reference TRBV19 and TRBJ2-5 gives the full variable domain: DGGITQSPKYLFRKEGQNVTLSCEQNLNHDAMYWYRQDPGQGLRLIYYSQIVNDFQKGDIAEGYSVSREKKESFPLTVTSAQKNPTAFYLCASSIARGSLETQYFGPGTRLLVL.

The CDR3 protein is CASSLEGGGDTQYF. In DNA, the CDR3 is TGCGCCAGCAGCTTGGAGGGGGGAGGGGATACGCAGTATTTT. This chain links TRBV5-1 with TRBJ2-3; maybe TRBD2 (7 bases). The CDR3 loop spans 14 amino acids. The germline gives CDR1 SGHRS, CDR2 YFSETQ. The V and J ends lost 0 bases and 6 bases respectively, with 11 bases between them. Full variable domain (rest looked up from reference TRBV5-1 and TRBJ2-3): KAGVTQTPRYLIKTRGQQVTLSCSPISGHRSVSWYQQTPGQGLQFLFEYFSETQRNKGNFPGRFSGRQFSNSRSEMNVSTLELGDSALYLCASSLEGGGDTQYFGPGTRLTVL.

The chain employs TRBV5-1 and TRBJ2-2; D is perhaps TRBD1 (7 bases). CDR3 length: 16 residues. CDR1 and CDR2 from the germline V gene are SGHRS and YFSETQ. V lost 0 bases to trimming and J lost 4 bases, with 13 bases between them. CDR3 nucleotides: TGCGCCAGCAGCTTGGCCTGGCAGGGGGGCACCGGGGAGCTGTTTTTT. It encodes CASSLAWQGGTGELFF.

The rearrangement joins TRBV30 to TRBJ1-5; tentative D call: TRBD1 (6 bases). The germline V gene has CDR1 GTSNPN and CDR2 SVGIG (reference sequence). Trimming cost V 2 bases and J 3 bases, with 11 bases left between them. The CDR3 is 14 residues long. Here the CDR3 reads CAWSNHRDNQPQHF. DNA for the CDR3: TGTGCCTGGAGTAACCACAGGGACAATCAGCCCCAGCATTTT.